What follows describes a single T cell receptor (beta chain). The antigen is undetermined. This CDR3 contains 15 residues. Germline V gene data show CDR1 as DFQATT and CDR2 as SNEGSKA (reference sequence). Trimming removed 0 bases from V and 6 bases from J; junction bases left unmatched: 8. These data come from a study of blood T cells in healthy people across ages. The authors ran a second PCR of roughly 6 to 12 cycles using a sample-barcoded 5' primer and a J-beta primer mix. TCRdb ran MiXCR on the 5' RACE reads and lists one entry per CDR3 protein. This table holds about 1.4 million distinct CDR3 sequences, 59% found once. Study-wide results and caveats: Across samples, TCR beta diversity tracked strongly with naive T cell percentage.

The sequence derives from a man aged 18 to 30 in good health. The sample was blood. The gene calls are TRBV20-1 and TRBJ2-7, with 10 bases lining up with TRBD1. This CDR3 is CSAREPTGGNPEQYF. CDR3 coding DNA: TGCAGTGCTAGAGAACCGACAGGGGGCAATCCCGAGCAGTACTTC.